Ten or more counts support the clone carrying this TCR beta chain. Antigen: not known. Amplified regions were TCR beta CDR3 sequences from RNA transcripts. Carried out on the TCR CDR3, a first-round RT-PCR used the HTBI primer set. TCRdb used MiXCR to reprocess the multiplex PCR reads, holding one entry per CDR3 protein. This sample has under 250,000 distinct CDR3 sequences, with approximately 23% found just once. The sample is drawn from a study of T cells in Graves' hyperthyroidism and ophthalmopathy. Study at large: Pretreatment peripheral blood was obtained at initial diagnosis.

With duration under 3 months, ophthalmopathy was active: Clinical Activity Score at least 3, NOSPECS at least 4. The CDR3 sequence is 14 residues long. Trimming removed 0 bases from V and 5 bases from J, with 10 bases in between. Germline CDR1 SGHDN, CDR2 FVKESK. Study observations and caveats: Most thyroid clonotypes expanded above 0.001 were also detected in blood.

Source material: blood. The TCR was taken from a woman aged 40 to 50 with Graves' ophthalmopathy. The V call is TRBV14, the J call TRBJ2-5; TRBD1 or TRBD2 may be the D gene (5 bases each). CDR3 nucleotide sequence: TGTGCCAGCAGCCAAGATTGGGGCGGGGAGACCCAGTACTTC. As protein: CASSQDWGGETQYF.